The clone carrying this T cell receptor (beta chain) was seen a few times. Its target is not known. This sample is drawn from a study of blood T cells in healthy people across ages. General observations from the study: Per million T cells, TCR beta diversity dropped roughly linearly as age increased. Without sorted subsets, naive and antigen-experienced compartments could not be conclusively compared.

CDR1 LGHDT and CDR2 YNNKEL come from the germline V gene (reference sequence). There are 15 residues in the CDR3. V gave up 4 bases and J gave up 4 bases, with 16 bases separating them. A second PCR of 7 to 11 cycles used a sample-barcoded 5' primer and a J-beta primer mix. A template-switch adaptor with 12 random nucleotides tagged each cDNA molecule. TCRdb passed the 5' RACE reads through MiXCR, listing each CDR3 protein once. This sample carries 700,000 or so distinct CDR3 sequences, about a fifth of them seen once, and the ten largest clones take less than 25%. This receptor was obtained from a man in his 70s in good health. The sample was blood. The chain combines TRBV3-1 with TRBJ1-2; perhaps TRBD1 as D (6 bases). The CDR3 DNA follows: TGTGCCAGCAGCCCATTGAGGGGGGCGGGCTATGGCTACACCTTC. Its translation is CASSPLRGAGYGYTF.